The clone carrying this T cell receptor beta chain was seen a few times. Antigen specificity is unknown. As it was prepared, the TCRbeta library received unique molecular identifiers. TCRdb analysed the PCR reads with MiXCR anew, one entry per CDR3 protein. This sample has 95,000 to 120,000 distinct CDR3 sequences; roughly 6.1% occur once, and the top ten carry approximately 23%. The data were taken from a study of T-cell reconstitution after alpha-beta-depleted transplantation in children. Whole-study findings and limits: Reportedly, roughly two months post-transplant, alpha-beta T cells arose from several hundred expanded graft clones. Surviving recipient T cells and thymic progenitors accounted for the high day-60 TCRbeta diversity observed in some patients. From newly produced T cells came most of the T-cell counts and diversity one year after transplant.

The sequenced sample was PBMCs, mostly from graft donor cells, obtained 360 days after TCRalphabeta/CD19-depleted stem cell transplant. This clonotype originated in a male patient under 10 years old who had a stem cell transplant for acute lymphoblastic leukemia, so the T cells may come from the graft donor.

The CDR3 bases are TGTGCCTGGAGTGTACTAGCGGGGATGGGATCCTACGAGCAGTACTTC. Its translation: CAWSVLAGMGSYEQYF. The chain is built from TRBV30 and TRBJ2-7; 10 bases match TRBD2. Trimming at V came to 0 bases and at J to 1 base, leaving 6 bases not matched to a gene. CDR3 length: 16 amino acids. The germline gives CDR1 GTSNPN, CDR2 SVGIG (reference sequence).